A selection of T cell receptor beta chains follows, all from one sample in a study of blood T cell repertoires in COVID-19. Some clones are missing from TCRdb's copy, which holds only in-frame ones; the method was immunoSEQ multiplex PCR. The table records over 200,000 clones, around 85% of them present only once. The sequenced sample was PBMCs or T cells enriched from blood (not recorded which). The source of these receptors is a woman aged 45-59 years in a cohort exposed to, infected with or recovered from COVID-19 (not recorded which). CDR3s include the opening cysteine and the closing phenylalanine or tryptophan.

J	V	CDR3
TRBJ1-2	TRBV7-9	CASSLSARTAYGYTF
.	TRBV19	CASSIGGSGEQYF
TRBJ1-2	TRBV19	CATEQGIGYGYTF
TRBJ2-7	TRBV6-5	CASRGTSGGNYEQYF
TRBJ1-1	TRBV27	CASSLSGSYTEAFF
TRBJ1-1	TRBV7-9	CASVAGRAEAAFF
TRBJ2-1	TRBV27	CASSLNSVSSYNEQFF
TRBJ2-2	TRBV19	CASSMGDTANTGELFF
TRBJ1-4	TRBV7-8	CASSLVDYRGLEKLFF
TRBJ1-6	TRBV5-1	CASSLGEGNSPLHF
TRBJ2-7	TRBV6-5	CASSPGQGMLYEQYF
TRBJ2-7	TRBV6-6	CATGWQGGEQYF
TRBJ2-7	TRBV9	CASSVGDSSSYEQYF
TRBJ1-6	TRBV21-1	CASSKGGFGWSYNSPLHF
TRBJ1-3	TRBV6-5	CASTTTGIGNTIYF
TRBJ1-1	TRBV30	CAWSVAGGSPYTEAFF
TRBJ1-2	TRBV9	CASTPNRVKLNYGYTF
TRBJ1-6	TRBV5-1	CASSSEVAINGSPLHF
TRBJ2-6	TRBV5-1	CASSVGVSSGANVLTF
TRBJ1-2	TRBV2	CASSEMGSEARNGYTF
TRBJ2-5	TRBV11-2	CASSAGLAESETQYF
TRBJ2-5	TRBV19	CASSRYHSSGGLGETQYF
TRBJ1-2	TRBV7-9	CASNNGWQGGNYGYTF
TRBJ2-2	TRBV4-2	CASSQDPQGGNTGELFF
TRBJ1-2	TRBV15	CATSRDPFPRNYGYTF
TRBJ1-2	TRBV19	CASSPRDRGYGYTF
TRBJ1-6	TRBV6-2/TRBV6-3	CASSRDREAEAHF
TRBJ1-2	TRBV10-3	CAISGKDRGDGYTF
TRBJ1-6	TRBV4-3	CASSQEGQSRALNSPLHF
TRBJ1-5	TRBV6-5	CASSYSPSSNQPQHF
TRBJ2-1	TRBV10-3	CAISRTSESYNEQFF
TRBJ2-2	TRBV4-3	CASSQKGAGELFF
TRBJ1-3	TRBV7-2	CASSLRSGQISGNTIYF